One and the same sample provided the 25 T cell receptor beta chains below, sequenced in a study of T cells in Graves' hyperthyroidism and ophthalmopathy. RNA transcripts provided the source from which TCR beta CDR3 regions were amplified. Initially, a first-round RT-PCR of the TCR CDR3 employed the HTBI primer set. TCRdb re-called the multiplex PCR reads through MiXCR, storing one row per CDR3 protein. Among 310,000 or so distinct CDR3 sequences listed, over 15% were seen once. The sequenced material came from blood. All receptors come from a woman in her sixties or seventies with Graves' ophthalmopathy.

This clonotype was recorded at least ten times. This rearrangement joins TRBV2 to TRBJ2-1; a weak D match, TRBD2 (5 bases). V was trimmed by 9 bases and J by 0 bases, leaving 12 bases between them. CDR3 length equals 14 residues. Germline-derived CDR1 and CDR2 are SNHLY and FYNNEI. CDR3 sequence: CASISSGSYNEQFF. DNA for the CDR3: TGTGCCAGTATTTCAAGCGGCTCCTACAATGAGCAGTTCTTC.

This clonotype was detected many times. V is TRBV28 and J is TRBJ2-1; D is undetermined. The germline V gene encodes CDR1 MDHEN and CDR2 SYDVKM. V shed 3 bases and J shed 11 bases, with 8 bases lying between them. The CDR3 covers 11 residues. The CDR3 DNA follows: TGTGCCAGCAGTTTTGGAAGGCAGCAGTTCTTC. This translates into CASSFGRQQFF.

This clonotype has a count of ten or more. CDR3 in DNA: TGCGCCAGCAGCTTACTAGGGCCCGCCGACGAGCAGTACTTC. Translation gives CASSLLGPADEQYF. The J gene is TRBJ2-7, the V gene TRBV5-1, with D perhaps matching TRBD2 (5 bases). There are 14 residues in the CDR3. The germline gives CDR1 SGHRS, CDR2 YFSETQ. The ends were cut back, 2 bases at V and 5 bases at J, with 14 bases in the middle.

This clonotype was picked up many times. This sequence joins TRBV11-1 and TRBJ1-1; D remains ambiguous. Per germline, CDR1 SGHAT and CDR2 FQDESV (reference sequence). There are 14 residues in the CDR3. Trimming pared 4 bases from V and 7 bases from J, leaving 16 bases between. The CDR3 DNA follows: TGTGCCAGCAGCTCCCGGACGGGAACTATTGAAGCTTTCTTT. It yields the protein CASSSRTGTIEAFF.

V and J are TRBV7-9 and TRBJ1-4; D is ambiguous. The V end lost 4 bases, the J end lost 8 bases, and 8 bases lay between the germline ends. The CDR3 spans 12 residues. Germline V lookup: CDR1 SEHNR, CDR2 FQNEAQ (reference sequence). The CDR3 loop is CASSSPSEKLFF. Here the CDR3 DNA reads TGTGCCAGCAGCTCCCCAAGCGAAAAACTGTTTTTT. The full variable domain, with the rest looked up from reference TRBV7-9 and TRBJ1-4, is DTGVSQNPRHKITKRGQNVTFRCDPISEHNRLYWYRQTLGQGPEFLTYFQNEAQLEKSRLLSDRFSAERPKGSFSTLEIQRTEQGDSAMYLCASSSPSEKLFFGSGTQLSVL.

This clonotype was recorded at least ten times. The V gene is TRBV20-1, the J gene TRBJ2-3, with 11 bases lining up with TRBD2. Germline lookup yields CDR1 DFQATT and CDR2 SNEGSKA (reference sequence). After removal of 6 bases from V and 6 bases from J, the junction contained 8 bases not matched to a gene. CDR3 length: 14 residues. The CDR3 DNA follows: TGCAGTGCCCCGGGACTAGCGGCCATTGATACGCAGTATTTT. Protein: CSAPGLAAIDTQYF.

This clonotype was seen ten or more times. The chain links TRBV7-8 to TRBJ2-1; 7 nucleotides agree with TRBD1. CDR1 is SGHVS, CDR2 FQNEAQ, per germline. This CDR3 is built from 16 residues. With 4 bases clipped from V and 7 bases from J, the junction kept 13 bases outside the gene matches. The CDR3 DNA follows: TGTGCCAGCAGCTCTTTTCGCGGACAGGCCGGGAATGAGCAGTTCTTC. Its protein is CASSSFRGQAGNEQFF.

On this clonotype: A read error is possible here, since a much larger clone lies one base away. Here the CDR3 reads CASNRSGGDEQYF. In DNA, the CDR3 is TGTGCCAGCAACCGTAGTGGCGGGGACGAGCAGTACTTC. J is TRBJ2-7 and V is TRBV5-5, with D tentatively TRBD2 (6 bases). The CDR3 sequence is 13 residues long. Trimming shortened V by 6 bases and J by 5 bases, and 15 bases separated the two germline ends. The germline V gene has CDR1 SGHKS and CDR2 YYEKEE (reference sequence).

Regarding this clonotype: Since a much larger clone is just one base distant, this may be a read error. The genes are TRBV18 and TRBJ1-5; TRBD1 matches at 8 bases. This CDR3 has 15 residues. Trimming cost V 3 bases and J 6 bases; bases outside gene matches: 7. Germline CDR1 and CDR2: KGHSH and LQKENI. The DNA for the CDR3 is TGTGCCAGCTCACCGGGGGCAGGGGGCAGTCAGCCCCAGCATTTT. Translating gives CASSPGAGGSQPQHF.

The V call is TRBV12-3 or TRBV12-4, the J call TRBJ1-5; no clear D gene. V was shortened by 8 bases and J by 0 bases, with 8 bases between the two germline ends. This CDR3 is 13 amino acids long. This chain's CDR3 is CASGLSSNQPQHF. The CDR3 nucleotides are TGTGCCAGCGGACTAAGTAGCAATCAGCCCCAGCATTTT.

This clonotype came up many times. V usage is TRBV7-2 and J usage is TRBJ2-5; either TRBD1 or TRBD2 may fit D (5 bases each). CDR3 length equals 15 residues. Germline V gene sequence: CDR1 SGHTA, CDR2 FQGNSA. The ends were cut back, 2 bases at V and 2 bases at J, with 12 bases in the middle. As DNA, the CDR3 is TGTGCCAGCAGCTTATGGGGGAGAAGGCAAGAGACCCAGTACTTC. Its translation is CASSLWGRRQETQYF.

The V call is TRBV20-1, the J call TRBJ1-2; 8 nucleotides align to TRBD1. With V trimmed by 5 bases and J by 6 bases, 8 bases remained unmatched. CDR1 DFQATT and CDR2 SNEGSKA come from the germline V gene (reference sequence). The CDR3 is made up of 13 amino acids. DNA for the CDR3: TGCAGTGCTTACGACAGGGGCAGCCATGGCTACACCTTC. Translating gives CSAYDRGSHGYTF.

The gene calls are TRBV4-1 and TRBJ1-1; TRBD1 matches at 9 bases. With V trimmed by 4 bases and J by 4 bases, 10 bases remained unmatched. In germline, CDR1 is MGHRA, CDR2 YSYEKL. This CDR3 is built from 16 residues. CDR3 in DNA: TGCGCCAGCAGCCTTCATCCGGGACAGGGACCCACTGAAGCTTTCTTT. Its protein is CASSLHPGQGPTEAFF.

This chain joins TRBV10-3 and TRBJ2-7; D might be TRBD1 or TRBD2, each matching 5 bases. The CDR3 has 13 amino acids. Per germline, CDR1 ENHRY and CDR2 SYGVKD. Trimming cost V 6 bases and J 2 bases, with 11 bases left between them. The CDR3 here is CAISPGTAYEQYF. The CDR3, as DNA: TGTGCCATCAGCCCCGGGACCGCCTACGAGCAGTACTTC.

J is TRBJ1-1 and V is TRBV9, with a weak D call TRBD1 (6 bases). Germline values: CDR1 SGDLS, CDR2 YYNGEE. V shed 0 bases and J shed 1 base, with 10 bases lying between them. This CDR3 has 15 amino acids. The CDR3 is CASSVEKQGNTEAFF. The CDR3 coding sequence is TGTGCCAGCAGCGTAGAGAAACAGGGGAACACTGAAGCTTTCTTT.

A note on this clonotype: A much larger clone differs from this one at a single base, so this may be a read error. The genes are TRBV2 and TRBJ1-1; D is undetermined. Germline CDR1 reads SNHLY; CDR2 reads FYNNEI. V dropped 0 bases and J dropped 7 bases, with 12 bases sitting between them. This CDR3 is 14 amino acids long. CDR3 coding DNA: TGTGCCAGCAGTGAAGCCGCGTCGGGAATTGAAGCTTTCTTT. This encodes CASSEAASGIEAFF.

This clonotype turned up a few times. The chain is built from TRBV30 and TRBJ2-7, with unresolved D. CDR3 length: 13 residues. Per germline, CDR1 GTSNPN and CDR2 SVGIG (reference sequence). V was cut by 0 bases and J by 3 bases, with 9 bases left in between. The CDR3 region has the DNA TGTGCCTGGAGTGTAAGCTCGCTCTACGAGCAGTACTTC. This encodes CAWSVSSLYEQYF.

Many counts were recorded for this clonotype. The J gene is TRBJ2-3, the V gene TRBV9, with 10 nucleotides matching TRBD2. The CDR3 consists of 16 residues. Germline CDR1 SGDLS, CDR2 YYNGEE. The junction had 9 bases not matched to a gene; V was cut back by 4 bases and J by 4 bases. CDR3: CASSLDPGLAADTQYF. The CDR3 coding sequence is TGTGCCAGCAGCCTTGACCCCGGACTAGCGGCAGATACGCAGTATTTT.

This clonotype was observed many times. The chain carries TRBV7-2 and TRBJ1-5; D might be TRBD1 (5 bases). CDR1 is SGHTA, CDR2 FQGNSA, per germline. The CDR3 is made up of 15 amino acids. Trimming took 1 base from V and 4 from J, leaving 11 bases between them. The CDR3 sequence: CASSLGARENQPQHF. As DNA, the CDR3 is TGTGCCAGCAGCTTAGGTGCCAGGGAGAATCAGCCCCAGCATTTT.

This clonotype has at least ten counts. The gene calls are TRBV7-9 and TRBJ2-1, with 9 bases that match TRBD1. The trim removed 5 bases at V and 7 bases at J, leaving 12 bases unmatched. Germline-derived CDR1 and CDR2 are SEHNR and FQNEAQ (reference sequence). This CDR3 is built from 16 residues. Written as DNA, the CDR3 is TGTGCCAGCAGCGCCATCCTAGGACAGGGGTTAAATGAGCAGTTCTTC. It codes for CASSAILGQGLNEQFF. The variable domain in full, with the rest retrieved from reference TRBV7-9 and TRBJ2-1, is DTGVSQNPRHKITKRGQNVTFRCDPISEHNRLYWYRQTLGQGPEFLTYFQNEAQLEKSRLLSDRFSAERPKGSFSTLEIQRTEQGDSAMYLCASSAILGQGLNEQFFGPGTRLTVL.

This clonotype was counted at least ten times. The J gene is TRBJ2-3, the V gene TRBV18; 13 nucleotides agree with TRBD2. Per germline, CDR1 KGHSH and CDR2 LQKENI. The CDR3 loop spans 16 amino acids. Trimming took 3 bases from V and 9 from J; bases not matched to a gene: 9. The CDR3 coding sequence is TGTGCCAGCTCACCCCGGACTAGCGGGGGAGCGAGGACGCAGTATTTT. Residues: CASSPRTSGGARTQYF. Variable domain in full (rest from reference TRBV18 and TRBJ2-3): NAGVMQNPRHLVRRRGQEARLRCSPMKGHSHVYWYRQLPEEGLKFMVYLQKENIIDESGMPKERFSAEFPKEGPSILRIQQVVRGDSAAYFCASSPRTSGGARTQYFGPGTRLTVL.

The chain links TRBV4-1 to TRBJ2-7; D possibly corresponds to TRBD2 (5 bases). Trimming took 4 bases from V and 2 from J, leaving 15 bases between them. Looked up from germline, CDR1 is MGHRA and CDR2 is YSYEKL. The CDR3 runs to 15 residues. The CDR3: CASSPVRGTAYEQYF. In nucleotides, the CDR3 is TGCGCCAGCAGCCCTGTTCGGGGAACCGCCTACGAGCAGTACTTC.

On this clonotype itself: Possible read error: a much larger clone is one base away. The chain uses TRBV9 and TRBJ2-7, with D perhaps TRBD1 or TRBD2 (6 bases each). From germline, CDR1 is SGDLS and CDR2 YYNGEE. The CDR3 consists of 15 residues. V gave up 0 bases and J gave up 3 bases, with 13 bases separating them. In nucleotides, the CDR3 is TGTGCCAGCAGCGTAGAGGGGGGCGCAGACTACGAGCAGTACTTC. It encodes CASSVEGGADYEQYF.

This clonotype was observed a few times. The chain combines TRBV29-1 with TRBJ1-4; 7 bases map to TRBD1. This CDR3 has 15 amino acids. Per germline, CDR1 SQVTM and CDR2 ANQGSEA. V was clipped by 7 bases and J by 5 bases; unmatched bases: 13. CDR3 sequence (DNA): TGCAGCGCCGCGACACGACAGGGTCGGAATGAAAAACTGTTTTTT. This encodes CSAATRQGRNEKLFF.

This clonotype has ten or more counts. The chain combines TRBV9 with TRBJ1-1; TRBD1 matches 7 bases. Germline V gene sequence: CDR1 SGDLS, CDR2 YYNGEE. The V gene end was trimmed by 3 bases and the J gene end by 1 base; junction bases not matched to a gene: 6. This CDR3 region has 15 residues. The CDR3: CASSGRDSRNTEAFF. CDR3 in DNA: TGTGCCAGCAGCGGAAGGGACAGCAGGAACACTGAAGCTTTCTTT.